This section outlines one T cell receptor (beta chain) sequence together with its context. Its antigen remains unidentified. The record originates from a study of PD-1 blockade in mismatch repair-deficient tumors. Study as a whole: Patients had approximately 12 mismatch repair-deficient cancer types, all previously treated and progressing. Study observations and caveats: Tumor-resident clones, often absent from pretreatment blood, expanded after pembrolizumab and then contracted.

Generated by immunoSEQ multiplex PCR, the TCRdb table keeps only in-frame clones and is missing some. The top ten hold roughly 6% of the sample, which has just under 80,000 clones, 80% to 90% seen once. The CDR3 extends over 15 amino acids. From germline, CDR1 is MNHNY and CDR2 SVGAGI (reference sequence). V lost 4 bases to trimming and J lost 2 bases; unmatched junction nucleotides: 3. Here the sequenced sample was peripheral blood, taken 44 weeks after starting pembrolizumab. The V gene is TRBV6-6, the J gene TRBJ2-5; 11 nucleotides line up with TRBD1. This clonotype was obtained from an adult with mismatch repair-deficient cancer. For the CDR3, the DNA is TGTGCCAGCAGTTCCGGGACAGGGGGGCAAGAGACCCAGTACTTC. As protein: CASSSGTGGQETQYF.